These 22 T cell receptor beta chains were all obtained from the same sample, sequenced in a study of T cell responses to AZD1222 COVID-19 vaccine (dated by TCRdb to the early 2020s). The sample's time point, from its label and the paper: about 28 days (+/-7) after the second vaccine dose. Receptor libraries were prepared by the immunoSEQ multiplex PCR assay. TCRdb took this table from immuneACCESS and kept in-frame rearrangements with V and J called. Such tables lack part of the clones; where checked against another copy, unresolved V genes explain under half of the gap, and the rest is unexplained. A total of 88,000 or so clones appear in this sample, 85% to 90% of them only once. The top ten constitute about 5% of the sample. Source: peripheral blood, taken 28 days after the second AZD1222 dose. The source is an adult who received the AZD1222 COVID-19 vaccine.

The chain links TRBV6-5 to TRBJ1-4, with D hard to call. The germline gives CDR1 MNHEY, CDR2 SVGAGI. This CDR3 is built from 12 residues. V lost 4 bases and J lost 8, with 8 bases in between. The CDR3 DNA reads as TGTGCCAGCAGTTCCCCGACAGAAAAACTGTTTTTT. It specifies CASSSPTEKLFF.

This chain joins TRBV5-1 and TRBJ2-4; D gene ambiguous. Germline CDR1 SGHRS, CDR2 YFSETQ. This CDR3 comprises 15 residues. With 2 bases removed from V and 2 bases from J, the gap between germline ends came to 11 bases. CDR3 sequence (DNA): TGCGCCAGCAGCTTCATGGAAAGAACCAAAAACATTCAGTACTTC. Its translation is CASSFMERTKNIQYF.

This clone showed up just a few times. This chain links TRBV6-5 with TRBJ1-6; 8 nucleotides line up with TRBD1. V lost 6 bases and J lost 7; bases outside the gene matches: 2. The CDR3 length is 13 residues. CDR1 and CDR2 from the germline V gene are MNHEY and SVGAGI. CDR3 nucleotide sequence: TGTGCCAGCAGGCAGGGGGCAAATTCACCCCTCCACTTT. Translating gives CASRQGANSPLHF.

The chain uses TRBV7-9 and TRBJ2-5; D might be TRBD1 (6 bases). The V and J ends lost 2 bases and 1 base respectively, with 11 bases between them. The CDR3 has 15 residues. CDR1 is SEHNR, CDR2 FQNEAQ, per germline (reference sequence). The CDR3 region is CASSLSGTSQETQYF. The CDR3 nucleotides are TGTGCCAGCAGCTTATCTGGGACAAGCCAAGAGACCCAGTACTTC.

The J gene is TRBJ1-6, the V gene TRBV6-5; the match to TRBD1 covers 8 bases. Trimming at V came to 7 bases and at J to 15 bases, leaving 8 bases not matched to a gene. Germline V gene sequence: CDR1 MNHEY, CDR2 SVGAGI. The CDR3 extends over 12 amino acids. CDR3 nucleotides: TGTGCCAGCACCTTGACAGGGGTAGGCCTCCACTTT. This translates into CASTLTGVGLHF.

The V and J genes are TRBV6-5 and TRBJ2-7; 7 nucleotides align to TRBD2. The CDR3 consists of 12 residues. Unmatched junction bases numbered 5, after V lost 6 bases and J lost 6 bases. Germline assignment: CDR1 MNHEY and CDR2 SVGAGI. Here the CDR3 reads CASRGGSGEQYF. For the CDR3, the DNA is TGTGCCAGCAGGGGGGGGTCCGGCGAGCAGTACTTC.

The chain has TRBV2 and TRBJ2-1, with no clear D. V shed 5 bases and J shed 6 bases, with 14 bases lying between them. The CDR3 covers 14 residues. Germline V lookup: CDR1 SNHLY, CDR2 FYNNEI. CDR3 region: CASSSSTGRNEQFF. The CDR3 bases are TGTGCCAGCAGTTCATCTACCGGCCGCAATGAGCAGTTCTTC.

The chain is built from TRBV9 and TRBJ1-4; no firm D call. The CDR3 loop spans 15 amino acids. Germline V CDR1 and CDR2: SGDLS, YYNGEE. The V end lost 4 bases, the J end lost 0 bases, and 10 bases lay between the germline ends. The DNA of the CDR3 is TGTGCCAGCAGCCGTAAGGCCACAACTAATGAAAAACTGTTTTTT. Protein sequence: CASSRKATTNEKLFF.

The CDR3 DNA reads TGTGCCAGTAGTCCGGGACAGTCTGACTATGGCTACACCTTC. Amino acid sequence: CASSPGQSDYGYTF. The gene calls are TRBV19 and TRBJ1-2; 7 nucleotides match TRBD1. Germline V gives CDR1 LNHDA, CDR2 SQIVND (reference sequence). The CDR3 extends over 14 amino acids. The trim removed 5 bases at V and 3 bases at J, leaving 6 bases unmatched.

The chain recombines TRBV5-6 with TRBJ1-2; D is ambiguous. V shed 4 bases and J shed 5 bases, with 15 bases lying between them. Germline V gene data show CDR1 as SGHDT and CDR2 as YYEEEE. This CDR3 spans 14 amino acids. CDR3 DNA: TGTGCCAGCAGCACCGGCGGCGGAAGATATGGCTACACCTTC. Amino acids: CASSTGGGRYGYTF.

This rearrangement joins TRBV28 to TRBJ1-2; no clear D. The germline V and J ends were trimmed by 3 bases and 7 bases, with 9 bases remaining between them. From germline, CDR1 is MDHEN and CDR2 SYDVKM. This CDR3 is 12 amino acids long. CDR3 in amino acids: CASSFMGSGYTF. CDR3 DNA sequence: TGTGCCAGCAGTTTTATGGGGTCTGGCTACACCTTC.

The rearrangement joins TRBV7-3 to TRBJ1-1; 10 positions match TRBD1. The CDR3 totals 14 residues. Germline CDR1 is SGHTA and CDR2 is FQGTGA. The V segment lost 5 bases and the J segment 5 bases; nucleotides outside the gene matches: 5. The CDR3 nucleotides read TGTGCCAGCAGCGAGGACAGGGGGTGGACTGAAGCTTTCTTT. Translating it yields CASSEDRGWTEAFF.

This chain uses TRBV29-1 with TRBJ2-3; D possibly corresponds to TRBD1 (5 bases). Germline V lookup: CDR1 SQVTM, CDR2 ANQGSEA. The V gene lost 1 base and the J gene lost 4 bases, with 12 bases spanning the gap. CDR3 size: 14 residues. CDR3 DNA: TGCAGCGTTGAAGGACACAGGAAGGCAGATACGCAGTATTTT. This gives the protein CSVEGHRKADTQYF.

The V call is TRBV2, the J call TRBJ1-5; no clear D. CDR1 and CDR2 (germline): SNHLY, FYNNEI. Deletions cut 6 bases from V and 2 bases from J, with 14 bases between. There are 15 residues in the CDR3. In nucleotides, the CDR3 is TGTGCCAGCAGCCCAGGACGGGGAGGCAATCAGCCCCAGCATTTT. This sequence encodes CASSPGRGGNQPQHF.

This clone was observed a few times. The rearrangement uses TRBV19 and TRBJ2-1; TRBD2 agrees at 8 bases. V shed 4 bases, J shed 12 bases, and the junction held 17 bases outside the gene matches. The length of the CDR3 is 16 residues. The germline gives CDR1 LNHDA, CDR2 SQIVND (reference sequence). The DNA of the CDR3 is TGTGCCAGTAGTACCCTGGGGAGCGGGGGCTCCGGGGGGCAGTTCTTC. It yields the protein CASSTLGSGGSGGQFF.

The chain joins TRBV7-6 to TRBJ1-1; the match to TRBD1 covers 8 bases. This CDR3 has 15 residues. Germline lookup yields CDR1 SGHVS and CDR2 FNYEAQ. The V and J ends lost 5 bases and 5 bases, in that order; junction bases with no gene match: 10. This chain's CDR3 is CASSPQGARSTEAFF. CDR3 nucleotides: TGTGCCAGCAGCCCCCAGGGGGCGCGGAGTACTGAAGCTTTCTTT.

The chain carries TRBV18 and TRBJ2-3, with 9 bases identical to TRBD2. The junction had 9 bases not matched to a gene; V was cut back by 3 bases and J by 5 bases. The germline gives CDR1 KGHSH, CDR2 LQKENI. This CDR3 contains 16 residues. The CDR3, as DNA: TGTGCCAGCTCACCCAATAGCGGGGGACGAGGAGATACGCAGTATTTT. This encodes CASSPNSGGRGDTQYF.

The chain carries TRBV5-6 and TRBJ1-1, with D possibly TRBD1 on 6 matching bases. Trimming pared 2 bases from V and 1 base from J, leaving 9 bases between. Germline CDR1 is SGHDT and CDR2 is YYEEEE. This CDR3 is 14 amino acids long. The CDR3 region has the DNA TGTGCCAGCAGCTTCGGGGGCAGGAACACTGAAGCTTTCTTT. It yields the protein CASSFGGRNTEAFF.

CDR3: CASSEYRGQGQYF. CDR3 coding DNA: TGTGCCAGCAGTGAATACAGGGGGCAGGGGCAGTACTTC. The genes are TRBV6-1 and TRBJ2-7, with 9 bases that match TRBD1. Per the germline V gene, CDR1 is MNHNS and CDR2 is SASEGT. V was pared by 2 bases and J by 9 bases, with 5 bases of the junction left unmatched. The CDR3 spans 13 residues.

This chain connects TRBV12-3 or TRBV12-4 to TRBJ1-6; D is unresolved. The CDR3 covers 12 residues. Trimming removed 1 base at V and 6 bases at J, with 1 base between. The chain's CDR3 is CASSLVNSPLHF. CDR3 bases: TGTGCCAGCAGTTTAGTTAATTCACCCCTCCACTTT.

This clone has just one count. This sequence joins TRBV15 and TRBJ2-5; TRBD1 agrees at 8 bases. The CDR3 runs to 15 residues. CDR1 is LNHNV and CDR2 is YYDKDF in the germline V gene (reference sequence). The V gene end was trimmed by 4 bases and the J gene end by 6 bases; junction bases not matched to a gene: 10. CDR3 coding DNA: TGTGCCACCAGCACCGGACAGGGTGTCGGCCAGACCCAGTACTTC. It is translated as CATSTGQGVGQTQYF.

This clone is a singleton in its sample. The gene calls are TRBV27 and TRBJ1-6; the D gene is possibly TRBD1 (5 bases). This CDR3 has 12 amino acids. V lost 9 bases to trimming and J lost 9 bases, with 12 bases between them. Germline CDR1 and CDR2: MNHEY and SMNVEV (reference sequence). The CDR3 here is CASGTISSPLHF. The CDR3 bases are TGTGCCAGTGGGACTATCAGTTCACCCCTCCACTTT.